The 3 T cell receptor beta chains below all came from one sample that was sequenced in a study of T cell clonality in common variable immunodeficiency (dated by TCRdb to about 2015). Here is what the overall study found, with its caveats: Fewer deletions and N-nucleotide insertions were reportedly observed in CVID TCRbeta sequences, and highly modified clones with 13 or more V deletions were reportedly absent from CVID TCRbeta sequences.

These receptors lack a known antigen. Libraries were made using the immunoSEQ multiplex PCR assay. Drawn from immuneACCESS, this table holds only the in-frame rearrangements with V and J called that TCRdb kept. Clones are partly lost; checked studies trace under half to an unresolved V gene and leave the rest unexplained. For this sample the table reports tens of thousands of clones, with no clone seen just once. Approximately 3.1% of the sample is taken by the ten largest. Sequencing was performed on peripheral blood mononuclear cells. The receptors here all came from a human donor with common variable immunodeficiency.

This clone was counted many times. Read coverage stops 3 residues before the CDR3 terminus; the germline J gene supplies the remainder. The genes are TRBV30 and TRBJ1-6; possibly TRBD1 for D (5 bases). The CDR3 contains 16 residues. Germline CDR1 reads GTSNPN; CDR2 reads SVGIG (reference sequence). Deletions cut 3 bases from V and 4 bases from J, with 16 bases between. The CDR3 is CAWRDMRGLYNSPLHF. The part of the CDR3 DNA that was read is TGTGCCTGGAGGGATATGAGGGGATTGTATAATTCACCC.

This clone was recorded at least ten times. The CDR3 goes on 3 residues after the read ends, and that part is filled in from the germline J gene. This chain uses TRBV18 with TRBJ2-4; 7 bases agree with TRBD2. The V and J ends lost 2 bases and 8 bases, in that order; junction bases with no gene match: 6. The CDR3 spans 14 residues. CDR1 is KGHSH and CDR2 is LQKENI in the germline V gene. CDR3 DNA (partial): TGTGCCAGCTCACCAGGGAGGGGCACGGACATT. Amino acid sequence: CASSPGRGTDI. The entire CDR3 sequence reads CASSPGRGTDIQYF.

Worth noting for this clone: Coverage ceases 3 residues before the CDR3 finishes, and the germline J gene fills in the end. V is TRBV5-6 and J is TRBJ2-5; TRBD1 agrees at 8 bases. The CDR3 spans 14 residues. The germline gives CDR1 SGHDT, CDR2 YYEEEE. V lost 2 bases, J lost 3 bases, and 3 bases stayed unmatched. This chain's CDR3 is CASSFQGAKETQYF. The part of the CDR3 DNA that was read is TGTGCCAGCAGCTTCCAGGGGGCGAAAGAGACC.